This paragraph covers one T cell receptor (beta chain) sequence. The antigen is not known. Regulatory T cells were sorted as CD4+CD25hiCD127low/negative. The CDR3 length is 16 residues. Germline lookup yields CDR1 SGHVS and CDR2 FQNEAQ. The V segment lost 1 base and the J segment 5 bases; nucleotides outside the gene matches: 8. Authors' processing steps: Patients' Tregs yielded roughly 5x10^4 distinct TCRbeta sequences; donors' about 1x10^5. Data came from immunoSEQ multiplex PCR; TCRdb stores just in-frame clones and leaves some out. D and trimming come from the DNA, and the V and J calls and clone size come from that table. The sample has roughly 17,000 clones; 85% to 95% are singletons. This record comes from a study of B cell selection in AIRE deficiency. Whole-study findings and limits: AIRE-deficient Tconv and Treg repertoires matched healthy donors in TCRBV, CDR3 length, diversity.

V gene TRBV7-8 combines with J gene TRBJ2-5, with TRBD2 matching 9 bases. The source material was CD4+CD25+ Tregs sorted from PBMCs. This TCR was sampled from a human donor in good health. The CDR3 bases are TGTGCCAGCAGCTTAGACGTTAGCGGGAGATATGAGACCCAGTACTTC. Its protein is CASSLDVSGRYETQYF.